This is a list of T cell receptor beta chains from one sample in a study of T cells in Graves' hyperthyroidism and ophthalmopathy. TCRdb used MiXCR to reprocess the multiplex PCR reads, holding one entry per CDR3 protein. This table has 35,000 to 40,000 distinct CDR3 sequences, 49% appearing once. The specimen sequenced was blood. Every receptor here comes from a woman between 50 and 59 years old with Graves' hyperthyroidism that later progressed to Graves' ophthalmopathy. The CDR3 runs from the conserved cysteine through the conserved F or W. A D gene is named only where the DNA matches it firmly. Clone size is not always given. Where it is, it says once, few, many or a class for expanded clones.

V: TRBV7-7; size: medium-sized; J: TRBJ2-7; D: -; CDR3: CASSLGPWGTYEQYF; DNA: TGTGCTAGCAGCTTAGGCCCGTGGGGGACCTACGAGCAGTACTTC
V: TRBV6-5; size: many; J: TRBJ2-7; D: TRBD2; CDR3: CASSPASGSFYEQYF; DNA: TGTGCCAGCAGCCCCGCTAGCGGGAGTTTCTACGAGCAGTACTTC
V: TRBV5-1; size: many; J: TRBJ1-2; D: -; CDR3: CASSLDRVEYGYTF; DNA: TGCGCCAGCAGCTTGGACAGGGTTGAGTATGGCTACACCTTC
V: TRBV25-1; size: medium-sized; J: TRBJ2-7; D: TRBD1; CDR3: CASSEGQGFRYEQYF; DNA: TGTGCCAGCAGTGAGGGACAGGGTTTTAGGTACGAGCAGTACTTC
V: TRBV7-9; size: -; J: TRBJ2-7; D: TRBD1; CDR3: CATRDRSSLLPYEQYF; DNA: TGTGCCACCAGGGACAGGTCTTCATTGCTCCCGTACGAGCAGTACTTC
V: TRBV6-1; size: -; J: TRBJ1-1; D: -; CDR3: CASSEAFF; DNA: TGTGCCAGCAGTGAAGCTTTCTTT
V: TRBV20-1; size: -; J: TRBJ2-1; D: -; CDR3: CSARIYNEQFF; DNA: TGCAGTGCTCGAATTTACAATGAGCAGTTCTTC
V: TRBV5-1; size: many; J: TRBJ2-7; D: -; CDR3: CASSADGGLGEQYF; DNA: TGCGCCAGCAGCGCGGACGGGGGATTGGGCGAGCAGTACTTC
V: TRBV5-4; size: -; J: TRBJ2-1; D: -; CDR3: CASSISGYRNEQFF; DNA: TGTGCCAGCAGCATTAGCGGATACCGCAATGAGCAGTTCTTC
V: TRBV20-1; size: -; J: TRBJ1-2; D: -; CDR3: CSVLSTETFYGYTF; DNA: TGTAGTGTTCTTTCGACAGAAACCTTTTATGGCTACACCTTC
V: TRBV5-4; size: few; J: TRBJ2-7; D: TRBD1; CDR3: CASSLAGGREQYF; DNA: TGTGCCAGCAGCTTGGCAGGGGGCCGAGAGCAGTACTTC
V: TRBV5-6; size: -; J: TRBJ1-1; D: -; CDR3: CASSSGRGETEAFF; DNA: TGTGCCAGCAGCTCGGGACGGGGGGAGACTGAAGCTTTCTTT
V: TRBV11-2; size: many; J: TRBJ2-5; D: -; CDR3: CASSQRERGLETQYF; DNA: TGTGCCAGCAGCCAGAGGGAGCGAGGATTGGAGACCCAGTACTTC
V: TRBV6-4; size: -; J: TRBJ1-1; D: TRBD1; CDR3: CASINQGGQGGLPEAFF; DNA: TGTGCCAGCATCAACCAGGGGGGACAGGGGGGACTTCCTGAAGCTTTCTTT
V: TRBV7-3; size: -; J: TRBJ2-3; D: -; CDR3: CASSLNRPRTDTQYF; DNA: TGTGCCAGCAGCTTAAACCGCCCGCGCACAGATACGCAGTATTTT
V: TRBV7-3; size: many; J: TRBJ2-2; D: -; CDR3: CASSSRLETGELFF; DNA: TGTGCCAGCAGTTCTAGACTAGAAACCGGGGAGCTGTTTTTT
V: TRBV6-2/TRBV6-3; size: -; J: TRBJ2-5; D: TRBD1; CDR3: CASSHGQGRETQYF; DNA: TGTGCCAGCAGTCACGGACAGGGGCGCGAGACCCAGTACTTC
V: TRBV2; size: many; J: TRBJ1-1; D: TRBD1; CDR3: CASSGGQANTEAFF; DNA: TGTGCCAGCAGTGGGGGACAGGCGAACACTGAAGCTTTCTTT
V: TRBV29-1; size: -; J: TRBJ1-5; D: -; CDR3: CSFFLRGGNNQPQHF; DNA: TGCAGTTTCTTTTTGAGGGGCGGGAACAATCAGCCCCAGCATTTT
V: TRBV19; size: many; J: TRBJ2-3; D: TRBD1; CDR3: CASSIEGTDISTDTQYF; DNA: TGTGCCAGTAGTATAGAGGGGACAGACATTAGCACAGATACGCAGTATTTT
V: TRBV5-8; size: once; J: TRBJ2-7; D: -; CDR3: CASSLDPRGLAYEQYF; DNA: TGTGCCAGCAGCTTGGACCCCAGGGGTTTGGCCTACGAGCAGTACTTC
V: TRBV12-3/TRBV12-4; size: many; J: TRBJ2-3; D: -; CDR3: CASSLLESDTQYF; DNA: TGTGCCAGCAGTTTACTGGAGTCAGATACGCAGTATTTT
V: TRBV2; size: once; J: TRBJ2-7; D: -; CDR3: CASRGGGGLGEQYF; DNA: TGTGCCAGCAGGGGGGGCGGGGGATTGGGCGAGCAGTACTTC
V: TRBV5-1; size: -; J: TRBJ2-7; D: -; CDR3: CASSFAGIYEQYF; DNA: TGCGCCAGCAGCTTTGCGGGAATCTACGAGCAGTACTTC
V: TRBV18; size: few; J: TRBJ2-1; D: TRBD2; CDR3: CASSPTVLAGGNEQFF; DNA: TGTGCCAGCTCACCAACGGTACTAGCGGGAGGTAATGAGCAGTTCTTC
V: TRBV24-1; size: many; J: TRBJ1-1; D: -; CDR3: CATRSNGGYTEAFF; DNA: TGTGCCACCAGGTCTAACGGAGGATACACTGAAGCTTTCTTT
V: TRBV9; size: -; J: TRBJ2-5; D: TRBD2; CDR3: CASSVEQAGGLGLETQYF; DNA: TGTGCCAGCAGCGTAGAACAAGCGGGAGGGCTGGGATTGGAGACCCAGTACTTC
V: TRBV7-7; size: -; J: TRBJ2-1; D: TRBD2; CDR3: CASSLGTRTSGYNEQFF; DNA: TGTGCTAGCAGCTTGGGAACCAGGACTAGCGGTTACAATGAGCAGTTCTTC
V: TRBV12-3/TRBV12-4; size: -; J: TRBJ2-7; D: TRBD2; CDR3: CTALAGHAQEQYF; DNA: TGTACCGCACTAGCGGGCCATGCTCAAGAGCAGTACTTC
V: TRBV20-1; size: -; J: TRBJ2-1; D: -; CDR3: CSARGGGSNEQFF; DNA: TGCAGTGCTAGGGGTGGAGGGAGCAATGAGCAGTTCTTC
V: TRBV18; size: -; J: TRBJ1-1; D: -; CDR3: CASSPASYPEAFF; DNA: TGTGCCAGCTCACCCGCCTCGTACCCCGAAGCTTTCTTT
V: TRBV19; size: -; J: TRBJ1-6; D: TRBD1; CDR3: CASSADRGSSPLHF; DNA: TGTGCCAGTAGTGCAGACAGGGGAAGTTCACCCCTCCACTTT